This TCR beta chain comes out of a study of T cells in Graves' hyperthyroidism and ophthalmopathy. Study outcomes and limitations: In the blood, most expanded thyroid clonotypes above 0.001 appeared as well.

In regard to this clonotype: What it binds is unknown. This may be a read error, as it is one base from a much larger clone. The CDR3 does not close with the conserved phenylalanine or tryptophan, likely indicating a read error.

The investigators amplified TCR beta CDR3 regions from RNA transcripts. First-round RT-PCR of the TCR CDR3 relied on the HTBI primer set. MiXCR, run by TCRdb on the multiplex PCR reads, gives a single entry per CDR3 protein. The table records around 540,000 distinct CDR3 sequences, roughly 46% of them present only once. Germline V lookup: CDR1 SGHAT, CDR2 FQDESV (reference sequence). With 1 base clipped from V and 4 bases from J, the junction kept 6 bases outside the gene matches. CDR3 length: 16 amino acids. Diagnoses were made from clinical symptoms, serum measures (thyroxine and TRAb), thyroid ultrasound and orbital computed tomography.

The chain joins TRBV11-1 to TRBJ1-2; 10 nucleotides align to TRBD1. Sequenced sample: peripheral blood or thyroid tissue (not recorded which). This receptor was obtained from a woman between 18 and 30 years old with Graves' hyperthyroidism. CDR3 DNA sequence: TGTGCCAGCAGCTTAGGGCGGACAGGGGGATCCTATGGCTACACCCTC. This gives the protein CASSLGRTGGSYGYTL.